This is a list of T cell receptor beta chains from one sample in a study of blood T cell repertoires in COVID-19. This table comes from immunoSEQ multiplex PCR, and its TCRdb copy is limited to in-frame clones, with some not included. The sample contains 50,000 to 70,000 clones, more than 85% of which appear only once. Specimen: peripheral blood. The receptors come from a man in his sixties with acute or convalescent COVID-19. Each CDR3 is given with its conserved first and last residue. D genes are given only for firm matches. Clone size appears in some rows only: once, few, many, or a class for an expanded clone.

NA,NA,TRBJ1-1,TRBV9,CASSYSRYTEAFF,TGTGCCAGCAGCTACTCTCGATACACTGAAGCTTTCTTT
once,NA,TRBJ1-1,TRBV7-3,CASSLGRNTEAFF,TGTGCCAGCAGCTTAGGCCGGAACACTGAAGCTTTCTTT
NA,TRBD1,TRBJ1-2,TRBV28,CAIEDRGLRGYTF,TGTGCCATCGAGGACAGGGGGCTTCGTGGCTACACCTTC
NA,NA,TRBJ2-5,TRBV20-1,CSASLDRAQETQYF,TGCAGTGCTAGTTTGGACAGAGCCCAAGAGACCCAGTACTTC
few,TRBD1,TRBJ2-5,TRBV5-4,CASSPDRGRQETQYF,TGTGCCAGCAGCCCAGACAGGGGGAGACAAGAGACCCAGTACTTC
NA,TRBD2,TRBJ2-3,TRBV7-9,CASSFTSDTDTQYF,TGTGCCAGCAGCTTCACTAGCGACACAGATACGCAGTATTTT
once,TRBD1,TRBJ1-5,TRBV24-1,CATSDSQGVLDQPQHF,TGTGCCACCAGTGATTCACAGGGGGTCTTAGATCAGCCCCAGCATTTT
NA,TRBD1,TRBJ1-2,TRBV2,CASSAGQGGYTF,TGTGCCAGCAGCGCGGGACAGGGGGGCTACACCTTC
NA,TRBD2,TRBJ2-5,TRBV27,CASSPRPRLTSGEGETQYF,TGTGCCAGCAGTCCTCGTCCGAGACTGACTAGCGGGGAGGGGGAGACCCAGTACTTC
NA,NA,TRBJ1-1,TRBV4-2,CASSQEDGGREAFF,TGTGCCAGCAGCCAAGAAGATGGAGGCAGGGAAGCTTTCTTT
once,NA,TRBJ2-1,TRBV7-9,CASSGASTVEQFF,TGTGCCAGCTCAGGGGCCTCCACCGTCGAGCAGTTCTTC
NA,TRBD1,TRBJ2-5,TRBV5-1,CASSPWTGRETQYF,TGCGCCAGCAGCCCATGGACAGGGAGAGAGACCCAGTACTTC
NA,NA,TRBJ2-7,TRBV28,CASSPSTGAPAEQYF,TGTGCCAGCAGCCCCTCTACAGGAGCTCCCGCCGAGCAGTACTTC
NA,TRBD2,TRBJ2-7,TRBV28,CASSVPPGLAYEQYF,TGTGCCAGCAGTGTCCCCCCGGGACTAGCGTACGAGCAGTACTTC
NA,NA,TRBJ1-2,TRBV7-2,CASSLLVGPGGYTF,TGTGCCAGCAGCCTGTTGGTGGGGCCCGGGGGCTACACCTTC
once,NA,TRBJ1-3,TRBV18,CASSENAGAGNTIYF,TGTGCCAGCTCAGAAAACGCGGGGGCTGGAAACACCATATATTTT
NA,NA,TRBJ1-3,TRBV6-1,CASSEVIYTQGSSGNTIYF,TGTGCCAGCAGTGAAGTCATCTACACCCAGGGCTCCTCTGGAAACACCATATATTTT
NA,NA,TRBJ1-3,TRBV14,CASSLQGPGNTIYF,TGTGCCAGCAGCCTTCAGGGGCCTGGAAACACCATATATTTT
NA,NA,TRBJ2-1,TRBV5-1,CASSRGLSSYNEQFF,TGCGCCAGCAGCCGCGGACTATCCTCCTACAATGAGCAGTTCTTC
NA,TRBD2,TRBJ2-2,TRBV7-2,CASSSTGLAGGGPGELFF,TGTGCCAGCAGCTCGACCGGACTAGCGGGAGGGGGGCCCGGGGAGCTGTTTTTT
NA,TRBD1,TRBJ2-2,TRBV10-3,CAISVGTGSNTGELFF,TGTGCCATCAGTGTTGGGACAGGCAGTAACACCGGGGAGCTGTTTTTT
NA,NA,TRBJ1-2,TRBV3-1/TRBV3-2,CASSLRGGGYTF,TGTGCCAGCAGCCTAAGGGGTGGAGGCTACACCTTC
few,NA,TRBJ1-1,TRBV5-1,CASSLGKRDTEAFF,TGCGCCAGCAGCTTGGGCAAGCGGGACACTGAAGCTTTCTTT
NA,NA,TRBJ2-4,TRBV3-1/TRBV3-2,CASSQVSGEAKNIQYF,TGTGCCAGCAGCCAAGTGTCAGGGGAGGCCAAAAACATTCAGTACTTC
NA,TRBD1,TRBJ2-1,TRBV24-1,CATSDFGTGAEMKQFF,TGTGCCACCAGTGATTTCGGGACAGGGGCTGAAATGAAGCAGTTCTTC
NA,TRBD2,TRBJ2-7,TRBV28,CASSFSLAGLSYEQYF,TGTGCCAGCAGTTTCTCCCTAGCGGGACTCTCCTACGAGCAGTACTTC
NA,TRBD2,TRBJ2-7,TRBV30,CAWAGLTYEQYF,TGTGCCTGGGCGGGACTAACCTACGAGCAGTACTTC
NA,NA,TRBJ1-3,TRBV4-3,CASSQGWVEENTIYF,TGCGCCAGCAGCCAAGGGTGGGTGGAGGAAAACACCATATATTTT
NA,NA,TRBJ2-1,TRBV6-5,CASSYRSEEGGQFF,TGTGCCAGCAGTTACCGATCAGAGGAGGGAGGGCAGTTCTTC
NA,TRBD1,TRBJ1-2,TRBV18,CASSPIGQAISYGYTF,TGTGCCAGCTCACCGATCGGACAGGCGATCTCCTATGGCTACACCTTC
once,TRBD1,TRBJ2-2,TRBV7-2,CASSRTGQGIGELFF,TGTGCCAGCAGCCGGACGGGACAGGGAATCGGGGAGCTGTTTTTT
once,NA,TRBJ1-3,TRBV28,CAALLAGTIYF,TGTGCCGCCCTTCTGGCAGGCACCATATATTTT
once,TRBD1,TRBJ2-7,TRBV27,CASSFQPWGQGSEQYF,TGTGCCAGCAGTTTCCAGCCTTGGGGACAGGGTTCCGAGCAGTACTTC
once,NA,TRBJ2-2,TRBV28,CASRAEPVILRTGELFF,TGTGCCAGCAGGGCTGAGCCCGTGATTCTGAGGACCGGGGAGCTGTTTTTT
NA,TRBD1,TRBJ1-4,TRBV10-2,CASSESGQGGRKLFF,TGCGCCAGCAGTGAGTCGGGGCAGGGGGGTCGCAAACTGTTTTTT
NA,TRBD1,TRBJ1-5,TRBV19,CASSRDRDNQPQHF,TGTGCCAGTAGTAGGGACAGGGACAATCAGCCCCAGCATTTT
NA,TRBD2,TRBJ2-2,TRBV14,CASSPLAGGPSGELFF,TGTGCCAGCAGCCCACTAGCGGGAGGGCCCTCCGGGGAGCTGTTTTTT
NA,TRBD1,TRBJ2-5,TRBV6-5,CASSRAGGGQETQYF,TGTGCCAGCAGCCGTGCAGGGGGCGGCCAAGAGACCCAGTACTTC
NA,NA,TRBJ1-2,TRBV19,CASSGLRRGNGYTF,TGTGCCAGTAGCGGTTTAAGACGCGGAAATGGCTACACCTTC